The following is a T cell receptor beta chain sequence with its context. This specimen belongs to a study of blood T cell repertoires in COVID-19. Libraries were prepared by immunoSEQ multiplex PCR; TCRdb keeps only in-frame clonotypes and omits some of them. In the table there are approximately 210,000 clones, 86% of which are singletons. Germline V gene data show CDR1 as MRHNA and CDR2 as SNTAGT. The CDR3 is made up of 15 amino acids. Trimming removed 0 bases at V and 6 bases at J, with 11 bases between. The origin of this receptor is a woman aged 70-85 years with acute or convalescent COVID-19. The chain uses TRBV6-4 and TRBJ1-4; D not resolved. The source material was peripheral blood. For the CDR3, the DNA is TGTGCCAGCAGTGACTCCGGGCGGCGGGATGAAAAACTGTTTTTT. Protein sequence: CASSDSGRRDEKLFF.